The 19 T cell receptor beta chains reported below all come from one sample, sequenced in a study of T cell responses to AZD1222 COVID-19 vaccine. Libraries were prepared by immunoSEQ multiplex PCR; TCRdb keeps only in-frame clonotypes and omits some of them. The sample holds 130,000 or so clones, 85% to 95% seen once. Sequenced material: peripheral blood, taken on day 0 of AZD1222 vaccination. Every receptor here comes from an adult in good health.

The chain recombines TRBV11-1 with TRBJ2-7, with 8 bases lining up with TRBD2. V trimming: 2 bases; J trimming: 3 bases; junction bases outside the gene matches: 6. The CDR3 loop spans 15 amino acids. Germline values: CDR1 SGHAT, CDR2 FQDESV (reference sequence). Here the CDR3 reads CASSLLSGAGYEQYF. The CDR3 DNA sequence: TGTGCCAGCAGCTTACTTAGCGGGGCAGGCTACGAGCAGTACTTC.

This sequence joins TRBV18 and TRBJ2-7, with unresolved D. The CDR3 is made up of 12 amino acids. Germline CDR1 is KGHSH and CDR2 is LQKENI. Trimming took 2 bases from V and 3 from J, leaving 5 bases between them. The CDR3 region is CASSPFDYEQYF. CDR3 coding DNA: TGTGCCAGCTCACCATTCGACTACGAGCAGTACTTC.

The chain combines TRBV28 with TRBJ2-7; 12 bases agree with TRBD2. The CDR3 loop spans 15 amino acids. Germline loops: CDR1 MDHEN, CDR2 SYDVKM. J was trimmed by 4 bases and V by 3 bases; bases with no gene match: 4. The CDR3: CASSLLTSGRYEQYF. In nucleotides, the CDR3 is TGTGCCAGCAGTTTGCTGACTAGCGGGAGATACGAGCAGTACTTC.

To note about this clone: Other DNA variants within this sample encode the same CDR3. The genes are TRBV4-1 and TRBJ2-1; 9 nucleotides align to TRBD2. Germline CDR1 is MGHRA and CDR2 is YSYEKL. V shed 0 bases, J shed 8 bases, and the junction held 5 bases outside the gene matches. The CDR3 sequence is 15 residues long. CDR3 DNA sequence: TGCGCCAGCAGCCAAGACGGCGTAGCGGGGGATGAGCAGTTCTTC. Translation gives CASSQDGVAGDEQFF.

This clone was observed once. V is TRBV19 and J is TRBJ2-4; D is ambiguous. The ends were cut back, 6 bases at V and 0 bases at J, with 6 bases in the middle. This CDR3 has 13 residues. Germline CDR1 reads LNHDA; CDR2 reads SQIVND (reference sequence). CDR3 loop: CASRDKAKNIQYF. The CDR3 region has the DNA TGTGCCAGTAGGGATAAAGCCAAAAACATTCAGTACTTC.

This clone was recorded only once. The DNA for the CDR3 is TGTGCCACCAGCAGCAGGGAAAGCAATCAGCCCCAGCATTTT. Translating gives CATSSRESNQPQHF. This rearrangement joins TRBV15 to TRBJ1-5; possible D gene TRBD1, 5 bases. V shed 3 bases and J shed 1 base, with 7 bases lying between them. Germline CDR1 and CDR2: LNHNV and YYDKDF (reference sequence). This CDR3 has 14 amino acids.

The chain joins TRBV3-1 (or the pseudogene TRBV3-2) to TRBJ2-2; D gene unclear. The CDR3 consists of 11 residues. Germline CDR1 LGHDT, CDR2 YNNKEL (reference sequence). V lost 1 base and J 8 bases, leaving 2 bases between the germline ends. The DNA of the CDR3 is TGTGCCAGCAGCCAAGTGGGGGAGCTGTTTTTT. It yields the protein CASSQVGELFF.

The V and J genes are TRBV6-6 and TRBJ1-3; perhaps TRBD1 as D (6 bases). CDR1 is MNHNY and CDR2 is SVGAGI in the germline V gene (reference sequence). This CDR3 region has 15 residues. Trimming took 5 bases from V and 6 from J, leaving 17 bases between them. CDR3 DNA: TGTGCCAGCAGTCGGCCCCAGGGGTTTGAAAACACCATATATTTT. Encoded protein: CASSRPQGFENTIYF.

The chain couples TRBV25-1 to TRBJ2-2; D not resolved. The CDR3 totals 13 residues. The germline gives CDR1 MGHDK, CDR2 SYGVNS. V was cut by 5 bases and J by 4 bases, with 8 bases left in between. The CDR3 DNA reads TGTGCCAGCAGTTCGGCCTTCACCGGGGAGCTGTTTTTT. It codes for CASSSAFTGELFF.

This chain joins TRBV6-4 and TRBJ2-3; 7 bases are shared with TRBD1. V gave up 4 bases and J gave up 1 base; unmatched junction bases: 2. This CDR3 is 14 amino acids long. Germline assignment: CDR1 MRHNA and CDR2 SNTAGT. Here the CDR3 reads CASSGTGGTDTQYF. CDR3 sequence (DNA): TGTGCCAGCAGTGGAACAGGGGGCACAGATACGCAGTATTTT.

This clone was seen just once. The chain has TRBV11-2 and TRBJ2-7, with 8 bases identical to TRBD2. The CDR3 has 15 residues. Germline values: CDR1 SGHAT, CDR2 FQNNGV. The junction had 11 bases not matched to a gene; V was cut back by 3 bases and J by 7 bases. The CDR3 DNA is TGTGCCAGCAGCTTCCCAGCCGCGGGAGGTGGGGAGCAGTACTTC. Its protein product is CASSFPAAGGGEQYF. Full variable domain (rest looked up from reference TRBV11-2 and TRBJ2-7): EAGVAQSPRYKIIEKRQSVAFWCNPISGHATLYWYQQILGQGPKLLIQFQNNGVVDDSQLPKDRFSAERLKGVDSTLKIQPAKLEDSAVYLCASSFPAAGGGEQYFGPGTRLTVT.

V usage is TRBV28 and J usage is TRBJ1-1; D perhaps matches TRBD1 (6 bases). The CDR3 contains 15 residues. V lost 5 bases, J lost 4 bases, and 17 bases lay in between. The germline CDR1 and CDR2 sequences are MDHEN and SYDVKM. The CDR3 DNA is TGTGCCAGCAGTGGATACAGGGCGGGAGGCACTGAAGCTTTCTTT. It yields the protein CASSGYRAGGTEAFF.

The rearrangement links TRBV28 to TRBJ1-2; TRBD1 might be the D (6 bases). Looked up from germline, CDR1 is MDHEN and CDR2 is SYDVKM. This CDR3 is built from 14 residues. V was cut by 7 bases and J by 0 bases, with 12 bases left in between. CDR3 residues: CASIGGGANYGYTF. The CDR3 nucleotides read TGTGCCAGCATAGGGGGAGGAGCTAACTATGGCTACACCTTC.

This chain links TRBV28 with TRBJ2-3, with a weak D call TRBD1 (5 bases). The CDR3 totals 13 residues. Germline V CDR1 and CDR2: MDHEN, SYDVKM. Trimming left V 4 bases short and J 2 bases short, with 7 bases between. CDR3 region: CASSSRDTDTQYF. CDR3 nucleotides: TGTGCCAGCAGTTCCAGGGACACAGATACGCAGTATTTT. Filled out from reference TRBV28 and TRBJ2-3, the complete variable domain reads DVKVTQSSRYLVKRTGEKVFLECVQDMDHENMFWYRQDPGLGLRLIYFSYDVKMKEKGDIPEGYSVSREKKERFSLILESASTNQTSMYLCASSSRDTDTQYFGPGTRLTVL.

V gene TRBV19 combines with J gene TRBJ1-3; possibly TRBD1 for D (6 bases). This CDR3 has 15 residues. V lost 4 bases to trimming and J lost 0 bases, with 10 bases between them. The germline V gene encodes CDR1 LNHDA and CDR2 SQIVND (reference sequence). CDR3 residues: CASSRQAYSGNTIYF. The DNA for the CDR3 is TGTGCCAGTAGTAGACAGGCTTACTCTGGAAACACCATATATTTT. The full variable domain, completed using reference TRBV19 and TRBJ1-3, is DGGITQSPKYLFRKEGQNVTLSCEQNLNHDAMYWYRQDPGQGLRLIYYSQIVNDFQKGDIAEGYSVSREKKESFPLTVTSAQKNPTAFYLCASSRQAYSGNTIYFGEGSWLTVV.

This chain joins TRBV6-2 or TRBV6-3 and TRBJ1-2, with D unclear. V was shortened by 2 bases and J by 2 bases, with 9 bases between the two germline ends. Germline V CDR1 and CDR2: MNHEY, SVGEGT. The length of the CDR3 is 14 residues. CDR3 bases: TGTGCCAGCAGTTACGGCAGTTTCAACTATGGCTACACCTTC. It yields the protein CASSYGSFNYGYTF.

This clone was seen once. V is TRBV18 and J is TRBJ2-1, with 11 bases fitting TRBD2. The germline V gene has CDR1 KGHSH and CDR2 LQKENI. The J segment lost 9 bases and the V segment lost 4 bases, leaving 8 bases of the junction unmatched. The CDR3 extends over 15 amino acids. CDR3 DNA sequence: TGTGCCAGCTCACAACTAGCGGGAGAAGGGAGTGAGCAGTTCTTC. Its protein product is CASSQLAGEGSEQFF.

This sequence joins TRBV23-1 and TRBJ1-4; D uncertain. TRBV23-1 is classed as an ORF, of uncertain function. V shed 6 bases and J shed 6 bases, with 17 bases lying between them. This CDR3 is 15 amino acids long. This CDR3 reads CASRLLSTGYEKLFF. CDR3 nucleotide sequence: TGCGCCAGCAGACTCCTATCAACGGGGTATGAAAAACTGTTTTTT.

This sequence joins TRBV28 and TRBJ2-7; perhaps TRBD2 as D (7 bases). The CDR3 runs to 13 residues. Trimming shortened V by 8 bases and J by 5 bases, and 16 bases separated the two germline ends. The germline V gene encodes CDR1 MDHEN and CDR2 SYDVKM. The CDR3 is CASGGRELNEQYF. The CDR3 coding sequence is TGTGCCAGCGGGGGGCGGGAGTTAAACGAGCAGTACTTC.